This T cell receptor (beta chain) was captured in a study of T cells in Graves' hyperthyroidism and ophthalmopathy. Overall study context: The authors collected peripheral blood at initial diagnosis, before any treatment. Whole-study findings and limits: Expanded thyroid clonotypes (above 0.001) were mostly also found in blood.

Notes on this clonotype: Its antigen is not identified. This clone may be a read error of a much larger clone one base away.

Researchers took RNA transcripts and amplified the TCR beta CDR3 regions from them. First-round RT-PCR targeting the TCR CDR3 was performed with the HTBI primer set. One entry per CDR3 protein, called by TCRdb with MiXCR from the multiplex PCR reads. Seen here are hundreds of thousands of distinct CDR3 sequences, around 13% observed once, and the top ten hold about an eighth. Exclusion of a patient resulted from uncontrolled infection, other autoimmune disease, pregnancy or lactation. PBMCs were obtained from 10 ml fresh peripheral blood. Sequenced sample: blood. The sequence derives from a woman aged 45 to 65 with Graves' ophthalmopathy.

CDR3 in DNA: TGTGCCAGCAGTGGGGGGATAGGCGTCGAGCGGTACTTC. Its protein is CASSGGIGVERYF. The chain carries TRBV7-9 and TRBJ2-7, with D perhaps TRBD2 (6 bases). The CDR3 length is 13 residues. CDR1 is SEHNR and CDR2 is FQNEAQ in the germline V gene (reference sequence).